Following are 20 T cell receptor beta chains from one sample sequenced in a study of human T cells and chemical hapten exposure. The sample's time point: patch test 3, about 24 weeks after DPC sensitization. Treatment: therapeutic diphenylcyclopropenone sensitization with weekly scalp DPC. TCRdb itself ran the RACE reads through MiXCR, one entry per CDR3 protein. The sample consists of around 27,000 distinct CDR3 sequences, 5.8% of them appearing once. This sample comprised whole blood, obtained in connection with sensitization to the hapten diphenylcyclopropenone (DPC). Every receptor here comes from a man aged 25-45 years with alopecia areata. Some clones in this sample may be carry-over from other donors' samples.

The table lists this clonotype with many counts. This chain connects TRBV4-3 to TRBJ1-4, with D tentatively TRBD1 (5 bases). Germline loops: CDR1 LGHNA, CDR2 YSLEER. Deletions cut 4 bases from V and 7 bases from J, with 19 bases between. The CDR3 contains 16 residues. The CDR3 here is CASSPRDSTSSEKLFF. Written as DNA, the CDR3 is TGCGCCAGCAGCCCCCGGGACTCCACGTCAAGTGAAAAACTGTTTTTT.

Ten or more counts support this clonotype. The chain combines TRBV6-2 or TRBV6-3 with TRBJ2-7; D is unresolved. The germline CDR1 and CDR2 sequences are MNHEY and SVGEGT. The V end was cut by 7 bases, the J end by 3 bases, with 19 bases between. The CDR3 consists of 15 residues. DNA of the CDR3: TGTGCCAGCACCTCAGCCGCCGGTGGCCGCTACGAGCAGTACTTC. Its protein is CASTSAAGGRYEQYF.

There are many counts of this clonotype. J is TRBJ1-1 and V is TRBV27; 7 bases match TRBD1. With 5 bases clipped from V and 1 base from J, the junction kept 4 bases outside the gene matches. Germline CDR1 reads MNHEY; CDR2 reads SMNVEV (reference sequence). The CDR3 length is 14 residues. The CDR3 DNA is TGTGCCAGCAGTGCTTACAGGGGGAACACTGAAGCTTTCTTT. Translated: CASSAYRGNTEAFF.

This clonotype was counted ten times or more. The J gene is TRBJ2-2, the V gene TRBV7-9; TRBD1 matches 7 bases. The V and J ends lost 3 bases and 5 bases, in that order; junction bases with no gene match: 3. The CDR3 totals 14 residues. Per the germline V gene, CDR1 is SEHNR and CDR2 is FQNEAQ (reference sequence). DNA of the CDR3: TGTGCCAGCAGCTTTCGGACAGGAACCGGGGAGCTGTTTTTT. Translation: CASSFRTGTGELFF.

This clonotype was picked up many times. This chain links TRBV12-3 or TRBV12-4 with TRBJ1-5; the D gene is possibly TRBD1 (6 bases). V lost 2 bases and J 6 bases, leaving 8 bases between the germline ends. This CDR3 has 13 amino acids. The CDR3 DNA follows: TGTGCCAGCAGTTTACTGGGGGCTCAGCCCCAGCATTTT. This codes for CASSLLGAQPQHF.

This clonotype was seen repeatedly, ten times or more. The genes are TRBV7-2 and TRBJ2-7, with D possibly being TRBD2 (6 bases). From germline, CDR1 is SGHTA and CDR2 FQGNSA. V gave up 7 bases and J gave up 2 bases, with 15 bases separating them. CDR3 length: 14 residues. The DNA for the CDR3 is TGTGCCAGCACCCTTAATAGCGGAACCTACGAGCAGTACTTC. Translating gives CASTLNSGTYEQYF. Together with reference TRBV7-2 and TRBJ2-7, the CDR3 gives the full variable domain: GAGVSQSPSNKVTEKGKDVELRCDPISGHTALYWYRQSLGQGLEFLIYFQGNSAPDKSGLPSDRFSAERTGGSVSTLTIQRTQQEDSAVYLCASTLNSGTYEQYFGPGTRLTVT.

This clonotype was observed many times. The CDR3 DNA follows: TGTGCCACCAGCAGAGATTTGGCTAGCGGGAGGAAGACCCAGTACTTC. Its protein product is CATSRDLASGRKTQYF. The rearrangement joins TRBV15 to TRBJ2-5, with 11 bases matching TRBD2. V lost 0 bases to trimming and J lost 6 bases; unmatched junction nucleotides: 6. The CDR3 has 16 residues. Germline CDR1 is LNHNV and CDR2 is YYDKDF (reference sequence). Together with reference TRBV15 and TRBJ2-5, the CDR3 gives the full variable domain: DAMVIQNPRYQVTQFGKPVTLSCSQTLNHNVMYWYQQKSSQAPKLLFHYYDKDFNNEADTPDNFQSRRPNTSFCFLDIRSPGLGDTAMYLCATSRDLASGRKTQYFGPGTRLLVL.

This clonotype was found many times. V gene TRBV12-3 or TRBV12-4 combines with J gene TRBJ1-6; D ambiguous. The CDR3 is made up of 14 amino acids. V lost 3 bases and J lost 8, with 11 bases in between. CDR3 nucleotide sequence: TGTGCCAGCAGTTTGATGGTTGGGGATTCACCCCTCCACTTT. Its translation: CASSLMVGDSPLHF.

This clonotype was seen repeatedly, ten times or more. This sequence joins TRBV7-2 and TRBJ2-3, with D perhaps TRBD1 (6 bases). The CDR3 length is 17 residues. Trimming stripped 5 bases from V and 2 bases from J, with 20 bases between. CDR1 and CDR2 (germline): SGHTA, FQGNSA. DNA of the CDR3: TGTGCCAGCAGCCTCAAACAGGGAAGTTTTTCCACAGATACGCAGTATTTT. Its protein product is CASSLKQGSFSTDTQYF.

This clonotype was seen at least ten times. The V gene is TRBV12-3 or TRBV12-4, the J gene TRBJ1-2; D remains ambiguous. Trimming shortened V by 7 bases and J by 0 bases, and 12 bases separated the two germline ends. The CDR3 extends over 14 amino acids. For the CDR3, the DNA is TGTGCCAGCAACCCGCAGGCCTCTAACTATGGCTACACCTTC. Its protein product is CASNPQASNYGYTF.

This clonotype was recorded at least ten times. V usage is TRBV12-5 and J usage is TRBJ2-5; D is ambiguous. The V end lost 0 bases, the J end lost 4 bases, and 3 bases lay between the germline ends. The CDR3 loop spans 12 amino acids. Looked up from germline, CDR1 is LGHNT and CDR2 is FRNRAP. In DNA, the CDR3 is TGTGCTAGTGGTTTGGTACGAGAGACCCAGTACTTC. Translating it yields CASGLVRETQYF.

This clonotype was picked up many times. The chain uses TRBV29-1 and TRBJ2-5; D gene unclear. This CDR3 contains 14 residues. V was shortened by 1 base and J by 2 bases, with 11 bases between the two germline ends. Per the germline V gene, CDR1 is SQVTM and CDR2 is ANQGSEA. CDR3 nucleotide sequence: TGCAGCGTTGAAGTCCTCGGGTATCAAGAGACCCAGTACTTC. Residues: CSVEVLGYQETQYF.

This clonotype was observed a handful of times. V and J are TRBV12-3 or TRBV12-4 and TRBJ2-1; 8 bases line up with TRBD2. Germline trimming cut 0 bases from V and 6 bases from J; bases unmatched to any gene: 7. This CDR3 has 16 residues. The CDR3 DNA reads as TGTGCCAGCAGTTTAGCGGGAGGTAGCGGGATCAATGAGCAGTTCTTC. As protein: CASSLAGGSGINEQFF.

This clonotype has a count of ten or more. J is TRBJ2-1 and V is TRBV25-1; perhaps TRBD2 as D (6 bases). V was pared by 8 bases and J by 4 bases, with 18 bases between. Germline CDR1 MGHDK, CDR2 SYGVNS. This CDR3 region has 15 residues. The CDR3 DNA follows: TGTGCCAGCGACCTGTCGAGGGAGGTGTACAATGAGCAGTTCTTC. This codes for CASDLSREVYNEQFF.

V and J are TRBV4-2 and TRBJ2-7; D possibly corresponds to TRBD1 (6 bases). Trimming cost V 0 bases and J 3 bases, with 12 bases left between them. Looked up from germline, CDR1 is LGHNA and CDR2 is YNFKEQ. This CDR3 contains 15 residues. DNA of the CDR3: TGTGCCAGCAGCCAAGAAAAAGACAGGTACTACGAGCAGTACTTC. Protein sequence: CASSQEKDRYYEQYF.

There are many counts of this clonotype. V usage is TRBV7-2 and J usage is TRBJ2-1, with 13 bases aligning to TRBD2. CDR1 and CDR2 from the germline V gene are SGHTA and FQGNSA. The CDR3 has 18 residues. The junction had 17 bases not matched to a gene; V was cut back by 5 bases and J by 10 bases. The CDR3 here is CASSLGLAGPSLGGEQFF. The CDR3 bases are TGTGCCAGCAGCCTGGGACTAGCGGGACCGTCCCTAGGGGGCGAGCAGTTCTTC.

There are many counts of this clonotype. CDR3 nucleotide sequence: TGTGCCAGCAGCGGGGACAGGGACGATAAAAACATTCAGTACTTC. It specifies CASSGDRDDKNIQYF. This chain joins TRBV7-9 and TRBJ2-4, with TRBD1 identical over 9 bases. The ends lost 5 bases at V and 4 bases at J; junction bases unmatched: 6. Germline values: CDR1 SEHNR, CDR2 FQNEAQ (reference sequence). The CDR3 covers 15 residues.

This clonotype was observed at least ten times. This chain connects TRBV6-2 or TRBV6-3 to TRBJ1-1; 7 bases match TRBD1. The CDR3 totals 16 residues. Germline V CDR1 and CDR2: MNHEY, SVGEGT. The J segment lost 0 bases and the V segment lost 4 bases, leaving 8 bases of the junction unmatched. Here the CDR3 reads CASSWDRGGMNTEAFF. Written as DNA, the CDR3 is TGTGCCAGCAGTTGGGACAGAGGAGGCATGAACACTGAAGCTTTCTTT.

This rearrangement joins TRBV4-2 to TRBJ1-2; D uncertain. Trimming took 0 bases from V and 0 from J, leaving 11 bases between them. Germline V gene data show CDR1 as LGHNA and CDR2 as YNFKEQ. The CDR3 sequence is 16 residues long. For the CDR3, the DNA is TGTGCCAGCAGCCAAGATAGTTCAGAGACTAACTATGGCTACACCTTC. This gives the protein CASSQDSSETNYGYTF.

This clonotype was counted between two and nine times. V gene TRBV7-2 combines with J gene TRBJ1-5, with 7 bases aligning to TRBD1. The CDR3 covers 15 residues. V trimming: 2 bases; J trimming: 4 bases; junction bases outside the gene matches: 5. The germline gives CDR1 SGHTA, CDR2 FQGNSA. In DNA form, the CDR3 reads TGTGCCAGCAGCTTAATGGGACAGCGAAATCAGCCCCAGCATTTT. Translation: CASSLMGQRNQPQHF.